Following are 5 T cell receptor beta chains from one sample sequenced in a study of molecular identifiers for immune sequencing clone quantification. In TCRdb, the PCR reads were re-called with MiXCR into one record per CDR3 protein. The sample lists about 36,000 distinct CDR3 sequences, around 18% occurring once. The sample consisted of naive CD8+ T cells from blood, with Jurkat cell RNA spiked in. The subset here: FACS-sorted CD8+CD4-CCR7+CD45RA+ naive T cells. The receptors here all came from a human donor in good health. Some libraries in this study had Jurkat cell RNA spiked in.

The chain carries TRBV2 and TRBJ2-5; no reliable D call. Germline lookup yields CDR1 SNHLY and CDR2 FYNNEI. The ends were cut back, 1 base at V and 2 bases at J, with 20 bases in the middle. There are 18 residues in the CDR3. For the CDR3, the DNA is TGTGCCAGCAGTGAAGACTTTGGCAGCGCTACTCAACAAGAGACCCAGTACTTC. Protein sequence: CASSEDFGSATQQETQYF.

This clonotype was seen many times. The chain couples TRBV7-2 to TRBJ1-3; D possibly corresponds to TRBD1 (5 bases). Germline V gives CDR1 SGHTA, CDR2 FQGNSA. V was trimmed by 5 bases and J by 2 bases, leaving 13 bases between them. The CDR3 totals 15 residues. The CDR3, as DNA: TGTGCCAGCAGCCTGAGCCACAGGACTGGAAACACCATATATTTT. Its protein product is CASSLSHRTGNTIYF. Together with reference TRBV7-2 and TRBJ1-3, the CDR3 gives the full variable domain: GAGVSQSPSNKVTEKGKDVELRCDPISGHTALYWYRQSLGQGLEFLIYFQGNSAPDKSGLPSDRFSAERTGGSVSTLTIQRTQQEDSAVYLCASSLSHRTGNTIYFGEGSWLTVV.

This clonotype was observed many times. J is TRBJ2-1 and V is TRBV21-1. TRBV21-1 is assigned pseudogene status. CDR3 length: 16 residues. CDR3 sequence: CASSKPGPSSYNEQFF. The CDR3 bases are TGTGCCAGCAGCAAACCGGGACCAAGCTCCTACAATGAGCAGTTCTTC.

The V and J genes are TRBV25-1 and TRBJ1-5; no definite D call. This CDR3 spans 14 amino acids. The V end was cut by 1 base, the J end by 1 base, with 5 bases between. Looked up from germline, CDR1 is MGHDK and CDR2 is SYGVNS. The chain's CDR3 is CASSELASNQPQHF. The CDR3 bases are TGTGCCAGCAGTGAATTGGCAAGCAATCAGCCCCAGCATTTT.

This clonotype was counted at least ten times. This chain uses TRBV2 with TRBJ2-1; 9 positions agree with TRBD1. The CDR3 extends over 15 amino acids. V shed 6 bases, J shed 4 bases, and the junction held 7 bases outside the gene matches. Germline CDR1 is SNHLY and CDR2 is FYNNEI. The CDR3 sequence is CASRYRDRVYNEQFF. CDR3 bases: TGTGCCAGCAGATACCGGGACAGGGTGTACAATGAGCAGTTCTTC.